The sequence of this T cell receptor beta chain was determined in a study of siplizumab effects on memory and regulatory T cells. Study-wide results and limits: Memory cells seemed less diverse than naive T cells, which seemed major alloresponse contributors. Neither a naive nor a memory phenotype was assignable to roughly 75-95% of proliferating CD4+ or CD8+ clones. Proliferating Tregs in siplizumab cultures were never verified as suppressive.

Sequencing was performed with immunoSEQ multiplex PCR; in TCRdb, only in-frame clones are kept and a portion is missing. Among about 50,000 clones, roughly 90% were seen once, and the ten largest hold roughly 0.35%. Germline-derived CDR1 and CDR2 are SNHLY and FYNNEI. The CDR3 is 16 residues long. The ends were cut back, 6 bases at V and 4 bases at J, with 21 bases in the middle. For a few donor pairs, CD4+ naive/memory and CD8+ naive/effector-memory/TEMRA unstimulated subsets were also sequenced. On this clone itself: The antigen remains unidentified.

Sequencing used naive CD8+ T cells sorted from blood. The rearrangement uses TRBV2 and TRBJ2-5; TRBD1 might be the D (5 bases). The sequence was obtained from a human donor in good health. CDR3 in DNA: TGTGCCAGCAGCTCGACAGCAGGGATGCGTCTAGAGACCCAGTACTTC. It yields the protein CASSSTAGMRLETQYF.